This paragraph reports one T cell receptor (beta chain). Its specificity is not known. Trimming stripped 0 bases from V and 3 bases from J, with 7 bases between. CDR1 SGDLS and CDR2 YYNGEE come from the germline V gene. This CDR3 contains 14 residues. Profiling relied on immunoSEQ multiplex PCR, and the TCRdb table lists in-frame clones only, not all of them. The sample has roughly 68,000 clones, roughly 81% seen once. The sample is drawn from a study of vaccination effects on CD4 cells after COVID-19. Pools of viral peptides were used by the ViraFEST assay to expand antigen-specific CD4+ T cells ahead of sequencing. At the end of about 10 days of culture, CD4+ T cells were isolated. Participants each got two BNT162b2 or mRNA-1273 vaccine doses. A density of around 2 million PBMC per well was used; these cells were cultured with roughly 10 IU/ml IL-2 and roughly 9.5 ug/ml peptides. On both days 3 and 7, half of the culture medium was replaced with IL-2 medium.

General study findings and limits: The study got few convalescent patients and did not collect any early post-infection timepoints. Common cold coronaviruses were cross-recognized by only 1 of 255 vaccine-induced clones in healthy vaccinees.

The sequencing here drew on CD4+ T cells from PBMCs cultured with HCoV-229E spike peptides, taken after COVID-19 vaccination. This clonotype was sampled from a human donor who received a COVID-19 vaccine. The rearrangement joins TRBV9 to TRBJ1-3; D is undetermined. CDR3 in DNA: TGTGCCAGCAGCGTAGGACCCCATGGAAACACCATATATTTT. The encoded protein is CASSVGPHGNTIYF.